This record covers a single T cell receptor (beta chain). Its antigen is still unknown. No clone much larger than this one lies a single base away; base qualities are absent. The data derive from a study of long-term antiretroviral therapy in people with HIV (dated by TCRdb to 2021 to 2024). Looking at the study overall: The earliest samples were collected approximately a decade before the 2015 WHO recommendation for immediate ART, a period when ART was typically delayed until CD4 counts fell. A retrospective serial study tested whether ART initiation and durable HIV suppression were associated with changes in peripheral blood TRB repertoire composition and diversity. A total of about 190 cryopreserved PBMC samples were contributed to the cohort by 30 adults with confirmed HIV infection, with samples collected serially over a mean of approximately six years (range 1-12). Of the approximately 28 participants with HIV, approximately ten were female. Test extractions of a monoclonal T-cell line alongside some 36 polyclonal samples showed no cross-contamination during QIAcube processing. What the research found in general, with its limitations: The samples span the years 2004 to 2017, and the ART regimens used at that time may not be as effective as current regimens. Because pre-ART samples had limited cell numbers, profiling was done on unsorted PBMC rather than on sorted CD4+ and CD8+ T cells. Inferences about post-ART repertoire changes are limited because no data were available on ART adherence, viral resistance or therapy changes. Because PBMC availability was limited, only the TCR beta chain was sequenced, with no alpha chain pairing. Expanded TRB clones identified before ART initiation dominated the repertoire at all time points, although this dominance fluctuated and declined in many PLHIV after ART. Narrower CDR3 length ranges were observed in HIV repertoires than in controls, and an antigen-experienced repertoire with only a slight naive shift after ART was suggested by the network structure. Starting ART was linked to a significant rise in TRB diversity, yet even after long-term ART the diversity remained significantly lower than in transplant donor controls.

The immunoSEQ hsTCRB v3.0 assay was used at survey level resolution to sequence the TRB variable region. The targeted TRB sequencing depth was roughly 40,000-55,000 T-cell genomes per sample. An Illumina MiSeq with a v3 150-cycle kit was used to sequence the pooled TRB libraries. In the source study's methods: Repertoire analysis was run in R within a reproducible Nextflow workflow that covered QC, data transformation and analysis. LymphoSeq2, an R package for AIRR-Seq data exploration, was used to implement custom analyses. A few samples that produced fewer than 5000 total TRB sequences were removed, so some 190 HIV repertoires were analyzed. Among the 180 to 200 HIV repertoires that were kept, 59 were collected before ART initiation and more than 120 were collected after ART initiation. Repertoires were downsampled to 5000 TRB nucleotide sequences, with summary statistics averaged over 100 downsampling iterations. Only TRB sequences with CDR3 regions of at least seven amino acids were retained for analysis. Two measures captured diversity: a Shannon entropy-derived clonality score and the Gini coefficient. In the repertoire networks, any two of the top 5000 CDR3 amino acid sequences were connected whenever the two sequences differed by an edit distance of one. Antigen specificity groups and MHC restriction were predicted for TRB CDR3 amino acid sequences with GLIPH2. Known CMV, EBV, HIV or tissue antigen associations were flagged by matching CDR3 amino acid sequences against VDJdb and McPAS-TCR. Pre-ART, post-ART and control groups were compared with Wilcoxon signed-rank tests and Holm-Bonferroni correction. The clones in this table, taken by TCRdb from immuneACCESS, are in-frame only. Not every clone is retained; where verified, under half of the shortfall comes from an unresolved V gene, and the cause of the rest is unknown. The V and J calls and clone size were taken over from that table, and D and trimming were inferred from the DNA. This sample lists about 36,000 clones; approximately 80% were detected once. Around 6.3% of the sample is held by the ten biggest clonotypes.

Participants were included only if at least one PBMC sample before ART initiation and at least two post-ART samples were available. Every participant with HIV received treatment in the United States of America. Before DNA extraction, cryopreserved samples of roughly 0.9-11 million PBMC were thawed and then washed. At the time of the earliest PBMC sample, participants with HIV were aged between roughly 20 and 54 years. Per participant, PBMC samples came from 1-4 timepoints prior to ART initiation and 2-8 timepoints following ART initiation, for a median of 7 samples. For every participant, serial HIV viral load, CD4+ T-cell count, ART history and demographic data were obtained. Using a Qiagen kit on a QIAcube, genomic DNA was extracted from unsorted PBMC, with samples processed in batches of 12. V is clipped by 1 base and J by 7 bases, and the sequence between their germline boundaries is 15 bases long. Per the germline V gene (reference sequence), SGHKS is the CDR1 and YYEKEE is the CDR2. The CDR3 contains 14 residues, cysteine and phenylalanine counted. Only CDR3 DNA remains: 42 bases, in frame from the first base.

Sequenced here: unsorted PBMCs, sampled 0.6 years after starting antiretroviral therapy. This TCR derives from a young man with HIV. This chain is built from TRBV5-5 and TRBJ2-7; no D gene can be assigned with confidence. The DNA reads TGTGCCAGCAGCTTGCGGACGGGCACCCTGGAGCAGTACTTC. It encodes CASSLRTGTLEQYF. With the portions outside the CDR3 filled from the reference TRBV5-5 and TRBJ2-7 genes, the complete variable region becomes DAGVTQSPTHLIKTRGQQVTLRCSPISGHKSVSWYQQVLGQGPQFIFQYYEKEERGRGNFPDRFSARQFPNYSSELNVNALLLGDSALYLCASSLRTGTLEQYFGPGTRLTVT.